This is a list of T cell receptor beta chains from one sample in a study of radiotherapy plus CTLA-4 blockade in lung cancer. Profiled with immunoSEQ multiplex PCR; TCRdb holds only in-frame clones, not every one. Of about 27,000 clones detected, roughly 73% appear once; the ten largest clones hold approximately 3.8%. Specimen: peripheral blood, collected from a patient treated with radiotherapy plus ipilimumab. Receptors originate from a human donor with non-small cell lung cancer who had stable disease on radiotherapy plus ipilimumab. Each CDR3 is given without its conserved first and last residue. Clone size is not always given. Where it is, it says once, few, many or a class for expanded clones.

v_call	clone_size	j_call	cdr3_aa
TRBV11-2	.	TRBJ1-1	ASSLEGAGTEAF
TRBV4-3	.	TRBJ2-7	ASSQDGRLGDYEQY
TRBV7-9	.	TRBJ1-4	ASSRGLFGDEKLF
TRBV18	few	TRBJ1-3	ASSRDNSGNTIY
TRBV2	.	TRBJ1-1	ASRRHLQNTEAF
TRBV10-3	once	TRBJ2-1	AISGSGQGAYEQF
TRBV6-4	few	TRBJ2-3	ASSETSRTDTQY
TRBV6-4	.	TRBJ1-5	ASSVSGEGQPQH
TRBV28	.	TRBJ1-3	ASSTLTAASGNTIY
TRBV27	.	TRBJ1-4	ASSLAGTDYEKLF
TRBV9	.	TRBJ2-2	ASSDRDRGSLTGELF
TRBV9	.	TRBJ2-3	ASGSGRRTDTQY
TRBV15	.	TRBJ2-5	ATSRDLGAETQY
TRBV4-2	.	TRBJ2-5	ASSPQGGRETQY
TRBV5-4	.	TRBJ1-1	ASTVMGVTTEAF
TRBV2	.	TRBJ2-1	ASRTGGLYNEQF
TRBV19	.	TRBJ1-5	ASSATYSNQPQH
TRBV5-4	.	TRBJ1-3	ASSSSTWGSGNTIY
TRBV5-1	.	TRBJ2-4	ASSKLNPGNPKNIQY
TRBV28	.	TRBJ1-3	ASTPSQGGNTIY
TRBV2	.	TRBJ2-7	ASGASKTGGVPYEQY
TRBV7-2	.	TRBJ1-2	ASSPRPGGGGYT
TRBV2	.	TRBJ2-3	ASRRRAGDGDTQY
TRBV14	few	TRBJ2-7	ASSQVVGGEQY
TRBV11-2	.	TRBJ2-3	ASSASPVDTQY
TRBV7-2	.	TRBJ2-7	ASRWDRANYEQY
TRBV5-1	once	TRBJ2-7	ASSRDGTYEQY
TRBV7-9	.	TRBJ2-2	ASSSRRQGGGELF
TRBV19	.	TRBJ2-4	ASSTDKVQGMSKNIQY
TRBV18	.	TRBJ2-1	ASSPGLDNEQF
TRBV7-2	few	TRBJ2-1	ASSLGSNGILF
TRBV14	.	TRBJ1-4	ASRAGVKNEKLF
TRBV6-5	.	TRBJ2-3	ASSSVRGAQTQY
TRBV6-6	.	TRBJ2-7	ASSRTYEQY
TRBV5-1	.	TRBJ2-7	ASSLNRGEVAGTKYEQY
TRBV6-1	.	TRBJ2-5	ASSETSRAPAGETQY
TRBV5-6	.	TRBJ1-2	ASSLHRGYGYT
TRBV6-5	.	TRBJ2-5	ASRFGQGGRETQY
TRBV18	.	TRBJ2-3	ASSPPGTGSQWGITDTQY
TRBV6-5	.	TRBJ1-2	ASSYSARNGYT
TRBV5-8	.	TRBJ2-7	ASSLASSQYHEQY
TRBV11-3	few	TRBJ1-1	ASRGQGTEAF
TRBV11-2	.	TRBJ1-1	ASSLNGGARTEAF
TRBV4-3	.	TRBJ2-1	ASSLSAHTSGSRDEQF
TRBV28	once	TRBJ2-1	ASSSPGLAGETFHLRF
TRBV11-2	few	TRBJ1-2	ASSLDTNYGYT
TRBV7-2	once	TRBJ2-5	ASSLGRVETQY
TRBV19	.	.	ASSGEVRPYEQY
TRBV5-1	.	TRBJ1-1	ASSLVVNTEAF
TRBV5-1	.	TRBJ1-4	ASRETNEKLF
TRBV9	once	TRBJ2-1	ASSVGRGPTEQF
TRBV7-9	.	TRBJ1-4	ASSSAGTVGKLF